Described below is a single TCR beta chain sequence and its context. Germline CDR1 is SEHNR and CDR2 is FQNEAQ (reference sequence). The CDR3 extends over 15 amino acids. With 3 bases removed from V and 0 bases from J, the gap between germline ends came to 9 bases. Original data processing: It was from reference gene primer amplification that nucleated cell counts were estimated. The method was immunoSEQ multiplex PCR; TCRdb's version includes in-frame clones alone and lacks a portion of them. That table supplies the V and J calls and clone size; D and trimming were determined from the DNA. The sample has 150,000 to 200,000 clones; just over 85% are singletons. The sample comes from a study of blood T cell repertoires in COVID-19.

The rearrangement uses TRBV7-9 and TRBJ2-1, with unresolved D. This clonotype was obtained from a man between 60 and 70 years old with acute or convalescent COVID-19. Sequences were obtained from peripheral blood. CDR3 nucleotides: TGTGCCAGCAGCTTTCTCATCAGCTCCTACAATGAGCAGTTCTTC. Translation: CASSFLISSYNEQFF.